Presented here are 19 T cell receptor beta chains from one specimen sequenced in a study of cytomegalovirus exposure and HLA in healthy donors. Amplification used 60 Vbeta primers and 13 Jbeta primers. Profiled with immunoSEQ multiplex PCR; TCRdb holds only in-frame clones, not every one. The sample consists of around 120,000 clones, 60% to 85% of them appearing once. The sample was PBMCs. These receptors originate from a man aged 50-60 years in good health and CMV-seropositive.

The rearrangement uses TRBV5-1 and TRBJ1-1; maybe TRBD1 (6 bases). The CDR3 is 18 amino acids. Deletions cut 2 bases from V and 0 bases from J, with 20 bases between. The germline V gene has CDR1 SGHRS and CDR2 YFSETQ. CDR3 DNA sequence: TGCGCCAGCAGCTTCCCACGGCACGGGGGGGCGATGAACACTGAAGCTTTCTTT. It encodes CASSFPRHGGAMNTEAFF. The variable domain in full, completed from reference TRBV5-1 and TRBJ1-1, reads KAGVTQTPRYLIKTRGQQVTLSCSPISGHRSVSWYQQTPGQGLQFLFEYFSETQRNKGNFPGRFSGRQFSNSRSEMNVSTLELGDSALYLCASSFPRHGGAMNTEAFFGQGTRLTVV.

The chain recombines TRBV18 with TRBJ2-1; D is ambiguous. This CDR3 is 16 amino acids long. Looked up from germline, CDR1 is KGHSH and CDR2 is LQKENI. The V end was cut by 1 base, the J end by 3 bases, with 13 bases between. CDR3 bases: TGTGCCAGCTCACCACAGCCTGGAGCCGGCTACAATGAGCAGTTCTTC. Amino acids: CASSPQPGAGYNEQFF.

This chain uses TRBV7-2 with TRBJ2-5, with 9 bases aligning to TRBD2. The J call may be incorrect, as the DNA end agrees better with TRBJ2-7. The germline V gene encodes CDR1 SGHTA and CDR2 FQGNSA. This CDR3 region has 16 residues. In DNA, the CDR3 is TGTGCCAGCAGCTTAGCTAGCGGGGGCCTCTCCTACGAGCAGTACTTC. Protein: CASSLASGGLSYEQYF.

In its sample, this clone was seen a few times. This rearrangement joins TRBV30 to TRBJ2-3; TRBD2 might be the D (5 bases). Per germline, CDR1 GTSNPN and CDR2 SVGIG (reference sequence). The CDR3 is made up of 13 amino acids. V was shortened by 2 bases and J by 2 bases, with 8 bases between the two germline ends. In DNA form, the CDR3 reads TGTGCCTGGAGTCGGACTTTCACAGATACGCAGTATTTT. Translating gives CAWSRTFTDTQYF.

A single count supports this clone. V gene TRBV2 combines with J gene TRBJ1-1; perhaps TRBD1 as D (6 bases). V lost 6 bases, J lost 7 bases, and 12 bases lay in between. The CDR3 is 12 amino acids. Germline lookup yields CDR1 SNHLY and CDR2 FYNNEI. The CDR3 bases are TGTGCCAGCAGCGCGCAGGGGAATGAAGCTTTCTTT. This encodes CASSAQGNEAFF.

The rearrangement links TRBV5-1 to TRBJ2-1, with 7 bases that match TRBD1. Trimming at V came to 0 bases and at J to 7 bases, leaving 7 bases not matched to a gene. There are 15 residues in the CDR3. Per germline, CDR1 SGHRS and CDR2 YFSETQ. CDR3 residues: CASSLGTGVANEQFF. In DNA, the CDR3 is TGCGCCAGCAGCTTGGGTACAGGGGTGGCAAATGAGCAGTTCTTC.

The chain recombines TRBV2 with TRBJ1-5; perhaps TRBD1 as D (6 bases). V gave up 0 bases and J gave up 3 bases, with 12 bases separating them. The germline V gene has CDR1 SNHLY and CDR2 FYNNEI. This CDR3 comprises 16 residues. CDR3 bases: TGTGCCAGCAGTGAAGCGCTTCGGGGGGCCAATCAGCCCCAGCATTTT. This translates into CASSEALRGANQPQHF. Based on the CDR3 plus reference TRBV2 and TRBJ1-5, the full variable domain is EPEVTQTPSHQVTQMGQEVILRCVPISNHLYFYWYRQILGQKVEFLVSFYNNEISEKSEIFDDQFSVERPDGSNFTLKIRSTKLEDSAMYFCASSEALRGANQPQHFGDGTRLSIL.

This rearrangement joins TRBV29-1 to TRBJ2-5; possibly TRBD2 for D (5 bases). The germline V gene encodes CDR1 SQVTM and CDR2 ANQGSEA. This CDR3 has 14 amino acids. V dropped 6 bases and J dropped 4 bases, with 18 bases sitting between them. Written as DNA, the CDR3 is TGCAGCGTCGACTCAGGAGGAACGGGAGAGACCCAGTACTTC. This translates into CSVDSGGTGETQYF.

V usage is TRBV20-1 and J usage is TRBJ2-1, with D perhaps TRBD1 (6 bases). This CDR3 has 11 residues. Germline values: CDR1 DFQATT, CDR2 SNEGSKA (reference sequence). V was pared by 5 bases and J by 10 bases, with 12 bases between. CDR3 DNA: TGCAGTGCTCCGGGACACCTGGAGCAGTTCTTC. This encodes CSAPGHLEQFF.

The chain is built from TRBV7-2 and TRBJ1-2, with D tentatively TRBD1 (5 bases). Germline CDR1 is SGHTA and CDR2 is FQGNSA. The germline V and J ends were trimmed by 2 bases and 3 bases, with 13 bases remaining between them. The CDR3 has 15 residues. In DNA, the CDR3 is TGTGCCAGCAGCTTAAACCGGGGGGAATACTATGGCTACACCTTC. This translates into CASSLNRGEYYGYTF. The variable domain in full, completed from reference TRBV7-2 and TRBJ1-2, reads GAGVSQSPSNKVTEKGKDVELRCDPISGHTALYWYRQSLGQGLEFLIYFQGNSAPDKSGLPSDRFSAERTGGSVSTLTIQRTQQEDSAVYLCASSLNRGEYYGYTFGSGTRLTVV.

The chain is built from TRBV27 and TRBJ1-4; D might be TRBD1 (6 bases). The CDR3 length is 14 residues. V lost 5 bases and J 5 bases, leaving 12 bases between the germline ends. CDR1 and CDR2 (germline): MNHEY, SMNVEV (reference sequence). The CDR3 DNA reads as TGTGCCAGCAGTCCCCTGGACAGAAATGAAAAACTGTTTTTT. Amino acids: CASSPLDRNEKLFF.

This rearrangement joins TRBV10-2 to TRBJ1-4; TRBD1 agrees at 9 bases. The germline gives CDR1 WSHSY, CDR2 SAAADI. The CDR3 has 13 residues. Losses at the gene ends were 4 bases for V and 10 bases for J; bases not matched to a gene: 4. The CDR3 DNA follows: TGCGCCAGCAGTGGAGGGACAGGGAGAAAACTGTTTTTT. Translating it yields CASSGGTGRKLFF.

This chain connects TRBV28 to TRBJ1-1; maybe TRBD1 (5 bases). Trimming shortened V by 3 bases and J by 11 bases, and 10 bases separated the two germline ends. CDR1 MDHEN and CDR2 SYDVKM come from the germline V gene. The CDR3 loop spans 11 amino acids. CDR3 nucleotides: TGTGCCAGCAGTTTTTGGGGGAGGGCTTTCTTT. Translation: CASSFWGRAFF.

V is TRBV27 and J is TRBJ2-5, with TRBD1 matching over 11 bases. The closer fit of TRBJ2-7 to the DNA end suggests the J call may be wrong. Germline-derived CDR1 and CDR2 are MNHEY and SMNVEV (reference sequence). This CDR3 spans 15 amino acids. CDR3: CASRIGTGGGYEQYF. CDR3 DNA: TGTGCCAGCAGAATCGGGACAGGGGGGGGCTACGAGCAGTACTTC.

The CDR3 region is CASTPGGLVNQPQHF. The DNA for the CDR3 is TGTGCCAGCACCCCGGGGGGGCTTGTCAATCAGCCCCAGCATTTT. The V call is TRBV6-1, the J call TRBJ1-5; a weak D match, TRBD1 (6 bases). The V end lost 7 bases, the J end lost 3 bases, and 16 bases lay between the germline ends. CDR3 length: 15 residues. Germline V gives CDR1 MNHNS, CDR2 SASEGT.

The chain has TRBV30 and TRBJ1-6; TRBD1 matches 7 bases. The CDR3 is made up of 13 amino acids. Germline assignment: CDR1 GTSNPN and CDR2 SVGIG (reference sequence). V was pared by 2 bases and J by 10 bases, with 5 bases of the junction left unmatched. The CDR3 DNA reads TGTGCCTGGAGTAAGGGGGCGCGATCACCCCTCCACTTT. Residues: CAWSKGARSPLHF.

V usage is TRBV7-9 and J usage is TRBJ1-1; D remains ambiguous. The germline V and J ends were trimmed by 5 bases and 1 base, with 14 bases remaining between them. The germline CDR1 and CDR2 sequences are SEHNR and FQNEAQ (reference sequence). This CDR3 is 15 amino acids long. The CDR3: CASSRAGFANTEAFF. Written as DNA, the CDR3 is TGTGCCAGCAGCCGGGCGGGGTTCGCGAACACTGAAGCTTTCTTT.

J is TRBJ1-1 and V is TRBV10-2, with 10 nucleotides matching TRBD1. The CDR3 is 14 residues long. V dropped 6 bases and J dropped 4; count of bases not matched to a gene: 5. Germline V gives CDR1 WSHSY, CDR2 SAAADI. CDR3 nucleotide sequence: TGCGCCAGCAGGGACAGGGGGGTTACCACTGAAGCTTTCTTT. Its protein is CASRDRGVTTEAFF.

This clone occurred once. The chain employs TRBV9 and TRBJ2-3; TRBD1 matches 10 bases. The germline V gene has CDR1 SGDLS and CDR2 YYNGEE. Trimming at V came to 6 bases and at J to 3 bases, leaving 7 bases not matched to a gene. The CDR3 loop spans 15 amino acids. CDR3 amino acids: CASKRGDRGTDTQYF. The DNA for the CDR3 is TGTGCCAGCAAGAGAGGGGACAGGGGTACAGATACGCAGTATTTT.